The 2 T cell receptor beta chains given below trace back to one sample, sequenced in a study of blood T cell repertoires in COVID-19. Generated by immunoSEQ multiplex PCR, the TCRdb table keeps only in-frame clones and is missing some. The repertoire holds approximately 150,000 clones, with around 90% as singletons. Sequenced material: PBMCs or T cells enriched from blood (not recorded which). The receptors here all came from a woman aged 40 to 49 who had been exposed to COVID-19.

The rearrangement uses TRBV19 and TRBJ2-5; 7 bases are a match to TRBD1. Germline values: CDR1 LNHDA, CDR2 SQIVND (reference sequence). This CDR3 is 13 amino acids long. J was trimmed by 5 bases and V by 10 bases; bases with no gene match: 10. CDR3 nucleotides: TGTGCCACATCGGGACAGCTTTTTGAGACCCAGTACTTC. Its translation: CATSGQLFETQYF.

The chain uses TRBV28 and TRBJ1-1; D is undetermined. Trimming took off 0 bases at V and 1 base at J, with 9 bases between the two ends. The CDR3 runs 15 residues. Germline CDR1 is MDHEN and CDR2 is SYDVKM. In DNA form, the CDR3 reads TGTGCCAGCAGTTTATGGGCGGGGAGGAACACTGAAGCTTTCTTT. This translates into CASSLWAGRNTEAFF.